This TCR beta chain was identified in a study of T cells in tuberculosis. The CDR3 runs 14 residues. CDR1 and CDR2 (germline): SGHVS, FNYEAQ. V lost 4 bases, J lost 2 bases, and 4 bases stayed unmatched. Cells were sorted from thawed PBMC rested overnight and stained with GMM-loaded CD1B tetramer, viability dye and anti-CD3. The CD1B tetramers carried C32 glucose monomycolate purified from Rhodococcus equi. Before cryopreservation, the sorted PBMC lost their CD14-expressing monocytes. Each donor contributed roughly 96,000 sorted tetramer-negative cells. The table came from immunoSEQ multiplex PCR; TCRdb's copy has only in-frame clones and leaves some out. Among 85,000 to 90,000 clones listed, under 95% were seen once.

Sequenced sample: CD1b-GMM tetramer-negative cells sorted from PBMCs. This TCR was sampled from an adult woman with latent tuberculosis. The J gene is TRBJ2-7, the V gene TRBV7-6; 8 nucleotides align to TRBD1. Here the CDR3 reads CASSYRDRTYEQYF. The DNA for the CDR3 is TGTGCCAGCAGCTACCGGGACAGGACCTACGAGCAGTACTTC.